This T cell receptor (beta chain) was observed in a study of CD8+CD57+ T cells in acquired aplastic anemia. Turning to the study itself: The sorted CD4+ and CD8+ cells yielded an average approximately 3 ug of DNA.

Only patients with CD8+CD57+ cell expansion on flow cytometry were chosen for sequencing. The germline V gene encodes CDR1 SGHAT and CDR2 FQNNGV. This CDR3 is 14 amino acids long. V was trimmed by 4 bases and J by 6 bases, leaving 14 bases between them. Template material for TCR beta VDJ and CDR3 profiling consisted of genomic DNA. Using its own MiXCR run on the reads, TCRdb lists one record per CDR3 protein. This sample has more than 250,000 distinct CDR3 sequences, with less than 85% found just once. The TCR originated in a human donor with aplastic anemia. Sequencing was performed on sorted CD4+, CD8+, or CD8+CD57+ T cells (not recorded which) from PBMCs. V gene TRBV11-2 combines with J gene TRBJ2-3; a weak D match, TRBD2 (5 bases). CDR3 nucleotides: TGTGCCAGCAGCTCCCGGGGAAGCGCCGATACGCAGTATTTT. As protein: CASSSRGSADTQYF.